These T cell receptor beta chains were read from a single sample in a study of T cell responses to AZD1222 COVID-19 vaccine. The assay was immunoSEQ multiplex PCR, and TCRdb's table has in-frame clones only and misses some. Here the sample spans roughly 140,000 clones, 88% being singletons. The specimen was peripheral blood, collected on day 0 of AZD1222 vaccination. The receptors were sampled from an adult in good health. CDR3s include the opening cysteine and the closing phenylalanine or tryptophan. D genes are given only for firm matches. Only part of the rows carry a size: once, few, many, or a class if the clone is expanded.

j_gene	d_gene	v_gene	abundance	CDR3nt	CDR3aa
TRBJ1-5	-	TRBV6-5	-	TGTGCCAGCAGGGACCTCGGATCTAATCGGCCCCAGCATTTT	CASRDLGSNRPQHF
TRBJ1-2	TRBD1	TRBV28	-	TGTGCCAGCAGTCCAAGACAGGGGAGGGGTGGCTACACCTTC	CASSPRQGRGGYTF
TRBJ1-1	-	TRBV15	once	TGTGCCACCAGCCTGGGGGTTGAAGCTTTCTTT	CATSLGVEAFF
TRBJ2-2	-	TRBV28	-	TGTGCCAGCAGTTTATCGACCGGGGAGCTGTTTTTT	CASSLSTGELFF
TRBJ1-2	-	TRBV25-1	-	TGTGCCAGCAGTGGTTTTGAAGGATCGGGGGAGGATGGCTACACCTTC	CASSGFEGSGEDGYTF
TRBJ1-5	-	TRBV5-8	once	TGTGCCAGCAGCTCCGCTTGGGGGGGGTCGGTGTCGGGCAATCAGCCCCAGCATTTT	CASSSAWGGSVSGNQPQHF
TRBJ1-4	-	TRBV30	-	TGTGCCTGGAGTTTCGGACCATTTGAAAAACTGTTTTTT	CAWSFGPFEKLFF
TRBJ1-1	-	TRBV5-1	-	TGCGCCAGCAGCTTGGTCGCCGGGTCCAACACTGAAGCTTTCTTT	CASSLVAGSNTEAFF
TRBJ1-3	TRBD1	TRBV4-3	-	TGCGCCAGCAGCCAAGATCAAGTGGAGGGGGCGGGAAACACCATATATTTT	CASSQDQVEGAGNTIYF
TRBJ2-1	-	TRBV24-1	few	TGTGCCACCAGTGAATCGGGGGTAGGGGATGAGCAGTTCTTC	CATSESGVGDEQFF